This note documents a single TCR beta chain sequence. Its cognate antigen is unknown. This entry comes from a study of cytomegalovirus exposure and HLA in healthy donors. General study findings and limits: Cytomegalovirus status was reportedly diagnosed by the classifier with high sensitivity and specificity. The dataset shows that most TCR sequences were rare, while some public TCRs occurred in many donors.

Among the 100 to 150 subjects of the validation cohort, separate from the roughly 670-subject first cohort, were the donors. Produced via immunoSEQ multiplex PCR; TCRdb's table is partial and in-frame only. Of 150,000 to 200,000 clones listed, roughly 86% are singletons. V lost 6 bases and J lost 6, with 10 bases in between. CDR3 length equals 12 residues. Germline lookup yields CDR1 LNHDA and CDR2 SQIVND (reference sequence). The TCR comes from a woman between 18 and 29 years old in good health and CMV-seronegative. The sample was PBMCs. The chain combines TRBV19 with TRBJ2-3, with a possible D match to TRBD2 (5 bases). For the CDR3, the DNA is TGTGCCAGTAGGGACTTCGCGGATACGCAGTATTTT. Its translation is CASRDFADTQYF.